This is a list of T cell receptor beta chains from one sample in a study of OX40 agonist ivuxolimab in advanced cancers. Repertoires were generated with immunoSEQ multiplex PCR, while TCRdb's copy carries only in-frame clones and drops some. This sample yields around 84,000 clones, of which over 85% are seen a single time; about 0.2% belongs to the top ten. Material: CD4+ or CD8+ T cells sorted from blood, obtained in a trial of the OX40 agonist ivuxolimab. Receptor source: an adult with an advanced solid tumor such as melanoma, head and neck, liver or kidney cancer. Both conserved end residues are part of each CDR3. A D gene is named only where the DNA matches it firmly. Expanded clones are given a class, and other clones once, few, many or no size at all.

d_call: TRBD2; j_call: TRBJ2-1; cdr3_length: 15; v_call: TRBV28; clone_size: .; cdr3_nt: TGTGCCAGCAGTCCCCCGCGGGGGTCCTACAATGAGCAGTTCTTC; cdr3_aa: CASSPPRGSYNEQFF
d_call: TRBD1; j_call: TRBJ1-4; cdr3_length: 14; v_call: TRBV5-1; clone_size: .; cdr3_nt: TGCGCCAGCAGCATACAGGGGTTTAATGAAAAACTGTTTTTT; cdr3_aa: CASSIQGFNEKLFF
d_call: .; j_call: TRBJ2-2; cdr3_length: 15; v_call: TRBV7-3; clone_size: .; cdr3_nt: TGTGCCAGCAGTTTGCATAGGACAGAGCCCCGGGAGCTGTTTTTT; cdr3_aa: CASSLHRTEPRELFF
d_call: TRBD1; j_call: TRBJ1-5; cdr3_length: 15; v_call: TRBV5-3; clone_size: .; cdr3_nt: TGTGCCAGAAGCGTGGGACAGGGCGGCAATCAGCCCCAGCATTTT; cdr3_aa: CARSVGQGGNQPQHF
d_call: .; j_call: TRBJ2-6; cdr3_length: 14; v_call: TRBV7-9; clone_size: .; cdr3_nt: TGTGCCAGCAGTCCCCCGGGGGGGGCCAACGTCCTGACTTTC; cdr3_aa: CASSPPGGANVLTF
d_call: .; j_call: TRBJ1-1; cdr3_length: 14; v_call: TRBV7-8; clone_size: .; cdr3_nt: TGTGCCAGCAGCTTAGCGCACGGGAACACTGAAGCTTTCTTT; cdr3_aa: CASSLAHGNTEAFF
d_call: .; j_call: TRBJ1-5; cdr3_length: 13; v_call: TRBV19; clone_size: .; cdr3_nt: TGTGCCAGTAGTCGGGTTAGCAATCAGCCCCAGCATTTT; cdr3_aa: CASSRVSNQPQHF
d_call: TRBD1; j_call: TRBJ1-4; cdr3_length: 16; v_call: TRBV10-3; clone_size: .; cdr3_nt: TGTGCCATTCGGTCGACAGGGGCCATGGGGAATGAAAAACTGTTTTTT; cdr3_aa: CAIRSTGAMGNEKLFF
d_call: TRBD1; j_call: TRBJ1-4; cdr3_length: 17; v_call: TRBV7-8; clone_size: .; cdr3_nt: TGTGCCAGCAGCCCACCAACCGGGACAGTTGCACGCGAAAAACTGTTTTTT; cdr3_aa: CASSPPTGTVAREKLFF
d_call: TRBD1; j_call: TRBJ2-1; cdr3_length: 15; v_call: TRBV27; clone_size: once; cdr3_nt: TGTGCCAGCAGCCCCGACAGGGGCTCCTACAATGAGCAGTTCTTC; cdr3_aa: CASSPDRGSYNEQFF
d_call: .; j_call: TRBJ1-1; cdr3_length: 11; v_call: TRBV18; clone_size: few; cdr3_nt: TGTGCCAGCTCACCCGGGGTTGCTGCTTTCTTT; cdr3_aa: CASSPGVAAFF
d_call: TRBD2; j_call: TRBJ2-1; cdr3_length: 18; v_call: TRBV4-2; clone_size: once; cdr3_nt: TGTGCCAGCAGCCAAGATTTCGCTAGCGGGAGCTCCTACAATGAGCAGTTCTTC; cdr3_aa: CASSQDFASGSSYNEQFF
d_call: TRBD1; j_call: TRBJ1-6; cdr3_length: 14; v_call: TRBV30; clone_size: few; cdr3_nt: TGTGCCTCCACCCGGGGACAGGGAAATTCACCCCTCCACTTT; cdr3_aa: CASTRGQGNSPLHF
d_call: .; j_call: TRBJ2-7; cdr3_length: 15; v_call: TRBV30; clone_size: .; cdr3_nt: TGTGCCTGGAGTGTACCCAGGAGGTTCATCTACGAGCAGTACTTC; cdr3_aa: CAWSVPRRFIYEQYF
d_call: TRBD1; j_call: TRBJ2-6; cdr3_length: 17; v_call: TRBV25-1; clone_size: .; cdr3_nt: TGTGCCAGCAGTGAATTGGGACAGAGCTCTGGGGCCAACGTCCTGACTTTC; cdr3_aa: CASSELGQSSGANVLTF
d_call: TRBD1; j_call: TRBJ1-5; cdr3_length: 13; v_call: TRBV19; clone_size: .; cdr3_nt: TGTGCCAGCGGGACAGGGGGACGTCAGCCCCAGCATTTT; cdr3_aa: CASGTGGRQPQHF
d_call: .; j_call: TRBJ1-6; cdr3_length: 16; v_call: TRBV5-1; clone_size: .; cdr3_nt: TGCGCCAGCAGCCGAGAGTGGGGGCAGGGGAATTCACCCCTCCACTTT; cdr3_aa: CASSREWGQGNSPLHF
d_call: .; j_call: TRBJ2-2; cdr3_length: 14; v_call: TRBV25-1; clone_size: .; cdr3_nt: TGTGCCAGCAGTAGGGCACAGAACACCGGGGAGCTGTTTTTT; cdr3_aa: CASSRAQNTGELFF
d_call: TRBD1; j_call: TRBJ1-1; cdr3_length: 15; v_call: TRBV27; clone_size: .; cdr3_nt: TGTGCCAGCAGTTTAATCGGACAGGGTGAGGTTGAAGCTTTCTTT; cdr3_aa: CASSLIGQGEVEAFF
d_call: .; j_call: TRBJ2-3; cdr3_length: 14; v_call: TRBV5-1; clone_size: .; cdr3_nt: TGCGCCAGCAGCTTGGAATCGAGCGGGCGGGGGCAGTATTTT; cdr3_aa: CASSLESSGRGQYF
d_call: TRBD2; j_call: TRBJ2-3; cdr3_length: 16; v_call: TRBV19; clone_size: few; cdr3_nt: TGTGCCAGTACCAGTCGGAGCGGGAGCTGGACAGATACGCAGTATTTT; cdr3_aa: CASTSRSGSWTDTQYF
d_call: .; j_call: TRBJ2-1; cdr3_length: 15; v_call: TRBV7-9; clone_size: .; cdr3_nt: TGTGCCAGCAGCTTGGGACCAGGGTTTTACAATGAGCAGTTCTTC; cdr3_aa: CASSLGPGFYNEQFF
d_call: .; j_call: TRBJ2-2; cdr3_length: 16; v_call: TRBV6-6; clone_size: .; cdr3_nt: TGTGCCAGCAGTCGCCCCGGGACACGTGGGACCGGGGAGCTGTTTTTT; cdr3_aa: CASSRPGTRGTGELFF
d_call: TRBD1; j_call: TRBJ2-3; cdr3_length: 16; v_call: TRBV7-9; clone_size: once; cdr3_nt: TGTGCCAGCAGCTTAGGTGAGACAGGGGACACAGATACGCAGTATTTT; cdr3_aa: CASSLGETGDTDTQYF
d_call: .; j_call: TRBJ2-7; cdr3_length: 14; v_call: TRBV11-1; clone_size: .; cdr3_nt: TGTGCCAGCAGCTTCGGGGGGCTCATGTACGAGCAGTACTTC; cdr3_aa: CASSFGGLMYEQYF
d_call: .; j_call: TRBJ1-2; cdr3_length: 18; v_call: TRBV30; clone_size: .; cdr3_nt: TGTGCCTGGACAATAGGTTCGATGGTCGGGGTTCGCCCCTATGGCTACACCTTC; cdr3_aa: CAWTIGSMVGVRPYGYTF
d_call: .; j_call: TRBJ1-2; cdr3_length: 15; v_call: TRBV30; clone_size: once; cdr3_nt: TGTGCCTGGAGTGTGGACAGAAGGGGTGTCCATGGCTACACCTTC; cdr3_aa: CAWSVDRRGVHGYTF
d_call: TRBD1; j_call: TRBJ2-7; cdr3_length: 14; v_call: TRBV2; clone_size: .; cdr3_nt: TGTGCCAGCAGTGTAAGGACAGGGACCTACGAGCAGTACTTC; cdr3_aa: CASSVRTGTYEQYF